The entry below gives a single T cell receptor (beta chain) sequence along with its context. This specimen includes other DNA sequences encoding the same CDR3. Sequenced by immunoSEQ multiplex PCR; TCRdb stores in-frame clones only, minus some. The sample lists roughly 120,000 clones, around 93% occurring once. The ends were cut back, 4 bases at V and 2 bases at J, with 3 bases in the middle. Germline CDR1 is MNHEY and CDR2 is SMNVEV (reference sequence). The CDR3 runs to 11 residues. The sample belongs to a study of T cell responses to AZD1222 COVID-19 vaccine. The sequenced sample was peripheral blood, obtained on day 0 of AZD1222 vaccination. This chain uses TRBV27 with TRBJ2-7, with unresolved D. This sequence originates from an adult in good health. CDR3 DNA sequence: TGTGCCAGCAGTTCCCCCTACGAGCAGTACTTC. Protein sequence: CASSSPYEQYF.